This T cell receptor beta chain was found in a study of technical replicates of blood from a handful of donors (dated by TCRdb to the late 2010s). A word on this clone: Its antigen is still unknown. Base quality data are lacking; no much larger clone is found one base away.

Preparation of the library involved the immunoSEQ multiplex PCR assay. TCRdb mirrors the immuneACCESS table, restricted to in-frame sequences. Some clones are absent from its copies; in checked studies, under half trace to an unresolved V gene, and the reason for the others is unknown. Counted in this sample were more than 65,000 clones; just under 95% of them appeared once. The ten largest clones capture 0.4% to 0.5% of the sample. Relative to germline, V is 5 bases shorter and J is 5 bases shorter, with 16 bases between their ends. CDR1 SGHTA and CDR2 FQGTGA were looked up in the germline V gene. From its cysteine to its phenylalanine, the CDR3 spans 15 amino acids. The DNA shown is the 45-base CDR3, in frame from base 1.

This chain joins TRBV7-3 to TRBJ2-1; possibly the D gene is TRBD2, per 7 matching bases. The specimen was T cells isolated from PBMCs. This TCR came from a human donor in good health. The CDR3 protein is CASSPRGGIHNEQFF. The nucleotide sequence reads TGTGCCAGCAGCCCTAGGGGGGGGATCCACAATGAGCAGTTCTTC.